What follows are 27 T cell receptor beta chains derived from one specimen sequenced in a study of CD8 T cells in ankylosing spondylitis. One entry per CDR3 protein, called by TCRdb with MiXCR from the 5' RACE reads. The profile shows 200,000 to 250,000 distinct CDR3 sequences, roughly 8% of them singletons. Sequenced: blood, either unsorted or a sorted T cell fraction (not recorded which). The receptors were sampled from a female donor with ankylosing spondylitis or in good health (not recorded which).

This clonotype has a count of ten or more. J is TRBJ2-7 and V is TRBV27, with TRBD2 matching 10 bases. The CDR3 is 13 residues long. With V trimmed by 6 bases and J by 2 bases, 1 base remained unmatched. Germline CDR1 MNHEY, CDR2 SMNVEV (reference sequence). CDR3 nucleotides: TGTGCCAGCAGGCTAGCGGGAGCCTACGAGCAGTACTTC. Its translation: CASRLAGAYEQYF.

This clonotype occurred many times. CDR3 loop: CASSLGPADTQYF. In DNA, the CDR3 is TGTGCCAGCAGCTTAGGGCCCGCAGATACGCAGTATTTT. The chain couples TRBV11-3 to TRBJ2-3; D is ambiguous. Per the germline V gene, CDR1 is SGHNT and CDR2 is YENEEA. This CDR3 has 13 residues. Trimming took 1 base from V and 4 from J, leaving 6 bases between them.

The chain joins TRBV29-1 to TRBJ1-2, with D unclear. There are 12 residues in the CDR3. With 7 bases removed from V and 5 bases from J, the gap between germline ends came to 14 bases. The germline V gene has CDR1 SQVTM and CDR2 ANQGSEA. CDR3 in DNA: TGCAGCGCCCAGGACTTGAAGTATGGCTACACCTTC. Encoded protein: CSAQDLKYGYTF.

This clonotype was seen at least ten times. The chain joins TRBV29-1 to TRBJ2-3, with D possibly being TRBD1 (5 bases). The germline gives CDR1 SQVTM, CDR2 ANQGSEA. V dropped 0 bases and J dropped 2 bases, with 9 bases sitting between them. CDR3 length: 14 amino acids. The CDR3 protein is CSVEDLTVTDTQYF. In DNA form, the CDR3 reads TGCAGCGTTGAAGATCTGACAGTCACAGATACGCAGTATTTT.

This clonotype has a handful of counts. The J gene is TRBJ2-3, the V gene TRBV7-9; D is ambiguous. The CDR3 has 13 residues. Looked up from germline, CDR1 is SEHNR and CDR2 is FQNEAQ (reference sequence). With 0 bases removed from V and 4 bases from J, the gap between germline ends came to 5 bases. The CDR3 reads CASSLAVADTQYF. CDR3 DNA: TGTGCCAGCAGCTTAGCGGTCGCAGATACGCAGTATTTT.

This clonotype was counted only a few times. This chain links TRBV28 with TRBJ1-2, with unresolved D. Germline V lookup: CDR1 MDHEN, CDR2 SYDVKM. The CDR3 runs 15 residues. The V and J ends lost 4 bases and 8 bases respectively, with 20 bases between them. The CDR3 nucleotides are TGTGCCAGCAGTTCCCCACCCAACGTCGCTCGCGGCTACACCTTC. Its protein is CASSSPPNVARGYTF.

J is TRBJ1-1 and V is TRBV7-2; D not resolved. V shed 5 bases and J shed 1 base, with 11 bases lying between them. The length of the CDR3 is 14 residues. The germline gives CDR1 SGHTA, CDR2 FQGNSA. The CDR3 sequence is CASSPVRTNTEAFF. For the CDR3, the DNA is TGTGCCAGCAGCCCTGTCAGGACGAACACTGAAGCTTTCTTT. The full variable domain, completed using reference TRBV7-2 and TRBJ1-1, is GAGVSQSPSNKVTEKGKDVELRCDPISGHTALYWYRQSLGQGLEFLIYFQGNSAPDKSGLPSDRFSAERTGGSVSTLTIQRTQQEDSAVYLCASSPVRTNTEAFFGQGTRLTVV.

This clonotype has a count of ten or more. V gene TRBV7-2 combines with J gene TRBJ2-7; D is possibly TRBD1 or TRBD2 (6 bases each). V gave up 1 base and J gave up 7 bases, with 17 bases separating them. The CDR3 spans 15 residues. The germline CDR1 and CDR2 sequences are SGHTA and FQGNSA. The CDR3 DNA is TGTGCCAGCAGCTTAGTGGGGGGCTACCCTACAGAGCAGTACTTC. Protein product: CASSLVGGYPTEQYF.

This clonotype was seen many times. V and J are TRBV12-3 or TRBV12-4 and TRBJ2-3, with D perhaps matching TRBD2 (7 bases). Trimming stripped 6 bases from V and 7 bases from J, with 20 bases between. The CDR3 contains 15 residues. The CDR3 here is CASSQRGGRRHTQYF. DNA for the CDR3: TGTGCCAGCAGCCAGAGGGGGGGACGGAGACATACGCAGTATTTT.

This clonotype was detected a few times. The chain combines TRBV6-2 or TRBV6-3 with TRBJ1-1; TRBD1 agrees at 8 bases. From germline, CDR1 is MNHEY and CDR2 SVGEGT. V shed 0 bases, J shed 1 base, and the junction held 7 bases outside the gene matches. This CDR3 has 17 residues. CDR3 sequence reads: CASSYSMTGATNTEAFF. The CDR3 coding sequence is TGTGCCAGCAGTTACTCGATGACAGGGGCGACGAACACTGAAGCTTTCTTT.

This clonotype was recorded many times. The chain has TRBV12-3 or TRBV12-4 and TRBJ2-2, with 9 bases that match TRBD2. With 7 bases clipped from V and 5 bases from J, the junction kept 2 bases outside the gene matches. This CDR3 region has 13 residues. CDR3 in amino acids: CASTTSGTGELFF. CDR3 DNA: TGTGCCAGCACTACTAGCGGGACCGGGGAGCTGTTTTTT.

The sample holds many counts of this clonotype. The chain employs TRBV27 and TRBJ1-1; weak D call: TRBD1 (6 bases). The germline gives CDR1 MNHEY, CDR2 SMNVEV (reference sequence). The V and J ends lost 0 bases and 4 bases respectively, with 15 bases between them. The CDR3 is 16 amino acids. For the CDR3, the DNA is TGTGCCAGCAGTTTATCGCGGGGGCATAGGAGCACTGAAGCTTTCTTT. Its protein product is CASSLSRGHRSTEAFF.

This clonotype was seen many times. The CDR3 loop is CSARLAVSYEQYF. CDR3 DNA: TGCAGTGCTCGGCTAGCGGTCTCTTACGAGCAGTACTTC. The rearrangement links TRBV20-1 to TRBJ2-7; 7 bases match TRBD2. The CDR3 runs 13 residues. Germline V lookup: CDR1 DFQATT, CDR2 SNEGSKA (reference sequence). J was trimmed by 4 bases and V by 5 bases; bases with no gene match: 8.

This clonotype occurred many times. V gene TRBV12-3 or TRBV12-4 combines with J gene TRBJ2-5; 8 bases agree with TRBD2. This CDR3 contains 17 residues. V lost 7 bases, J lost 0 bases, and 13 bases stayed unmatched. The CDR3 loop is CASTLGSGGLYQETQYF. In DNA form, the CDR3 reads TGTGCCAGCACCCTGGGGAGCGGGGGATTGTACCAAGAGACCCAGTACTTC.

This clonotype was counted at least ten times. The chain employs TRBV12-3 or TRBV12-4 and TRBJ1-2; TRBD1 matches 9 bases. The CDR3 is 15 residues long. Trimming at V came to 7 bases and at J to 8 bases, leaving 14 bases not matched to a gene. CDR3 in DNA: TGTGCCAGCAAGTCCCCGGGAAGGACAGGGGACGGCTACACCTTC. Translation gives CASKSPGRTGDGYTF.

This clonotype was observed many times. This CDR3 reads CASSQAPQGAGQPQHF. CDR3 bases: TGTGCCAGCAGCCAAGCCCCGCAGGGCGCGGGTCAGCCCCAGCATTTT. V is TRBV3-1 and J is TRBJ1-5, with D tentatively TRBD1 (5 bases). CDR3 length: 16 amino acids. Germline V gene data show CDR1 as LGHDT and CDR2 as YNNKEL (reference sequence). V was clipped by 1 base and J by 6 bases, with 16 bases between them. Looking up the rest from reference TRBV3-1 and TRBJ1-5 gives the full variable domain: DTAVSQTPKYLVTQMGNDKSIKCEQNLGHDTMYWYKQDSKKFLKIMFSYNNKELIINETVPNRFSPKSPDKAHLNLHINSLELGDSAVYFCASSQAPQGAGQPQHFGDGTRLSIL.

This clonotype has at least ten counts. V gene TRBV21-1 combines with J gene TRBJ2-7; the tabulated D call, TRBD1, remains unverified against the DNA. TRBV21-1 is annotated as a pseudogene. The CDR3 has 14 residues. The CDR3: CASTPGTGGPRSDF. CDR3 nucleotides: TGTGCCAGCACCCCCGGGACAGGGGGACCCCGTTCGGACTTC.

This clonotype was detected many times. The V gene is TRBV20-1, the J gene TRBJ2-5; TRBD2 is a possible D gene (5 bases). Germline loops: CDR1 DFQATT, CDR2 SNEGSKA (reference sequence). Between the trimmed V and J ends, which lost 3 bases and 1 base, there was a span of 12 bases. CDR3 length: 14 amino acids. For the CDR3, the DNA is TGCAGTGCTAGTCGGGCCGAGGGCCAAGAGACCCAGTACTTC. It is translated as CSASRAEGQETQYF.

There are many counts of this clonotype. This chain joins TRBV5-4 and TRBJ2-1, with TRBD2 matching 9 bases. The germline CDR1 and CDR2 sequences are SGHNT and YYREEE (reference sequence). The CDR3 extends over 17 amino acids. J was trimmed by 7 bases and V by 4 bases; bases with no gene match: 15. The CDR3 sequence: CASSPIRGGRAINEQFF. The CDR3 nucleotides are TGTGCCAGCAGCCCGATTAGGGGCGGGAGGGCTATAAATGAGCAGTTCTTC.

This CDR3 reads CASSLREAPRPSYNEQFF. The DNA of the CDR3 is TGTGCCAGCAGTTTAAGGGAGGCTCCTCGACCTTCCTACAATGAGCAGTTCTTC. V usage is TRBV12-3 or TRBV12-4 and J usage is TRBJ2-1; D perhaps matches TRBD2 (6 bases). V gave up 2 bases and J gave up 1 base, with 18 bases separating them. This CDR3 is built from 18 residues.

This clonotype was recorded at least ten times. The chain combines TRBV4-3 with TRBJ1-1; the D is unclear. V lost 8 bases and J lost 3, with 22 bases in between. Germline assignment: CDR1 LGHNA and CDR2 YSLEER. The CDR3 is 16 amino acids. The CDR3 region has the DNA TGCGCCAGCGCCCGAAGAGGGTTGGCCGAGTACACTGAAGCTTTCTTT. The encoded protein is CASARRGLAEYTEAFF.

This clonotype was seen at least ten times. This chain joins TRBV7-8 and TRBJ2-7; D unclear. CDR3 length equals 12 residues. Trimming took 5 bases from V and 5 from J, leaving 10 bases between them. Germline loops: CDR1 SGHVS, CDR2 FQNEAQ. CDR3 in DNA: TGTGCCAGCAGCCCAGCGACCCACGAGCAGTACTTC. This gives the protein CASSPATHEQYF.

This clonotype was seen more than once but under ten times. The rearrangement joins TRBV7-2 to TRBJ2-3; the D call may be TRBD1 or TRBD2 (5 bases each). The CDR3 loop spans 13 amino acids. The germline gives CDR1 SGHTA, CDR2 FQGNSA. The germline V and J ends were trimmed by 5 bases and 1 base, with 7 bases remaining between them. CDR3 nucleotide sequence: TGTGCCAGCAGCAGGGACCGCACAGATACGCAGTATTTT. This codes for CASSRDRTDTQYF. The full variable domain, in which reference TRBV7-2 and TRBJ2-3 provide the parts outside the CDR3, is GAGVSQSPSNKVTEKGKDVELRCDPISGHTALYWYRQSLGQGLEFLIYFQGNSAPDKSGLPSDRFSAERTGGSVSTLTIQRTQQEDSAVYLCASSRDRTDTQYFGPGTRLTVL.

This clonotype was seen repeatedly, ten times or more. The chain carries TRBV12-3 or TRBV12-4 and TRBJ2-4, with D perhaps matching TRBD2 (5 bases). The CDR3 contains 14 residues. V dropped 8 bases and J dropped 7 bases, with 18 bases sitting between them. The chain's CDR3 is CASRRGSDGNIQYF. CDR3 DNA sequence: TGTGCCAGCCGACGGGGATCGGATGGGAACATTCAGTACTTC.

This clonotype was picked up many times. The V and J genes are TRBV7-2 and TRBJ1-6, with D maybe TRBD1 (6 bases). The CDR3 loop spans 16 amino acids. V was trimmed by 1 base and J by 5 bases, leaving 12 bases between them. CDR1 is SGHTA and CDR2 is FQGNSA in the germline V gene. The CDR3 DNA sequence: TGTGCCAGCAGCTTAGTCGGGGGGCCCAATAATTCACCCCTCCACTTT. Residues: CASSLVGGPNNSPLHF.

V is TRBV6-5 and J is TRBJ2-1; D is uncertain. The CDR3 covers 12 residues. Germline values: CDR1 MNHEY, CDR2 SVGAGI. Trimming left V 4 bases short and J 6 bases short, with 7 bases between. The CDR3 region has the DNA TGTGCCAGCAGTTCCGCCGGCAATGAGCAGTTCTTC. This gives the protein CASSSAGNEQFF.

In this sample, this clonotype turned up many times. In nucleotides, the CDR3 is TGTGCCAGCAGCCCGGGCTGGGCCAGAAAAACAGATACGCAGTATTTT. It codes for CASSPGWARKTDTQYF. This chain connects TRBV7-2 to TRBJ2-3; no clear D gene. The CDR3 covers 16 residues. Per the germline V gene, CDR1 is SGHTA and CDR2 is FQGNSA. The ends were cut back, 5 bases at V and 3 bases at J, with 18 bases in the middle. Drawing the rest from reference TRBV7-2 and TRBJ2-3, the complete variable domain is GAGVSQSPSNKVTEKGKDVELRCDPISGHTALYWYRQSLGQGLEFLIYFQGNSAPDKSGLPSDRFSAERTGGSVSTLTIQRTQQEDSAVYLCASSPGWARKTDTQYFGPGTRLTVL.